The 2 T cell receptor beta chains presented below share a single source sample, sequenced in a study of cytomegalovirus exposure and HLA in healthy donors. Vbeta (60) and Jbeta (13) primers were used in the PCR. Assay: immunoSEQ multiplex PCR; the TCRdb copy retains only in-frame clones and omits some. Of some 77,000 clones listed, around 75% were seen once; the top ten hold more than 7%. Specimen: PBMCs. The receptors here all came from a woman in her thirties or forties in good health and CMV-seronegative.

This rearrangement joins TRBV11-2 to TRBJ2-2; D is unresolved. Trimming took 3 bases from V and 5 from J, leaving 13 bases between them. CDR3 length: 15 amino acids. Germline V gene sequence: CDR1 SGHAT, CDR2 FQNNGV. The CDR3 region has the DNA TGTGCCAGCAGCTTTACGCTAGGCGGTACCGGGGAGCTGTTTTTT. It codes for CASSFTLGGTGELFF.

This sequence joins TRBV7-3 and TRBJ2-7; 9 bases are a match to TRBD2. V shed 5 bases, J shed 5 bases, and the junction held 7 bases outside the gene matches. CDR1 SGHTA and CDR2 FQGTGA come from the germline V gene. The CDR3 length is 14 residues. The CDR3 DNA sequence: TGTGCCAGCAGCCCACAAGCGGGAGGCCACGAGCAGTACTTC. It codes for CASSPQAGGHEQYF.